This T cell receptor beta chain is from a study of alternative splicing in chronic myeloid leukemia remission (TCRdb year 2020). Library preparation was by bulk RNA-seq. Sequencing was performed on an Illumina HiSeq 2500. The TruSeq Stranded RNA sample prep kit was used to generate libraries of poly-A-enriched mRNA from an input of about 0.92 ug total RNA. With the reads reprocessed by TCRdb, a single entry stands for each CDR3 protein sequence and no DNA is reported. The sample table gives a couple of distinct CDR3 sequences. The sample's time point, from its label and the paper: chronic-phase CML before TKI therapy (screening/day 1). Source: PBMCs or total blood leukocytes (not recorded which), taken at diagnosis. The receptor set was obtained from an adult with chronic myeloid leukemia.

The chain couples TRBV7-9 to TRBJ1-2. This CDR3 is built from 8 residues. In germline, CDR1 is SEHNR, CDR2 FQNEAQ (reference sequence). The CDR3 sequence: CASSNYTF.